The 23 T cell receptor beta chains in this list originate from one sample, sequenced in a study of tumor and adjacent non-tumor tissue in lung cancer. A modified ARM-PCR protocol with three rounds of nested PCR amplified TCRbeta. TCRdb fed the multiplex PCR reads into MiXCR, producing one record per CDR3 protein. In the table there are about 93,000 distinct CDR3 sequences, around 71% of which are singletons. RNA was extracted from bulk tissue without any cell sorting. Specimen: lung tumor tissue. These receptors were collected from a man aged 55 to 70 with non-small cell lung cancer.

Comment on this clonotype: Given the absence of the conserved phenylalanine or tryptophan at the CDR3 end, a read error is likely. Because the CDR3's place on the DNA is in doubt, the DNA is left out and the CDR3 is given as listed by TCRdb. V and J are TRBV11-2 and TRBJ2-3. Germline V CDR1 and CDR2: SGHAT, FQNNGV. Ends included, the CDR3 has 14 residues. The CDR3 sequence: CVSSHRTSTSTRYI.

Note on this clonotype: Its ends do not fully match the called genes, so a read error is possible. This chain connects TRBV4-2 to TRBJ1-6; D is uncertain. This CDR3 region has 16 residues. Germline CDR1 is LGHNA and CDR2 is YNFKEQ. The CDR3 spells CASSQEISDNNSSLHF. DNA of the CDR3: TGTGCCAGCAGCCAAGAGATCTCTGACAATAATTCATCCCTCCACTTT.

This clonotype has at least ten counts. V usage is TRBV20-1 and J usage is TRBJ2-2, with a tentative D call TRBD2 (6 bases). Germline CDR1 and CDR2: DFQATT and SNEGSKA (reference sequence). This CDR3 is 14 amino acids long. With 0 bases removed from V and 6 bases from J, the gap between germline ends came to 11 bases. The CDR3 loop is CSARDLSGPGELFF. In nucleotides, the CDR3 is TGCAGTGCTAGAGATCTTAGCGGTCCCGGGGAGCTGTTTTTT.

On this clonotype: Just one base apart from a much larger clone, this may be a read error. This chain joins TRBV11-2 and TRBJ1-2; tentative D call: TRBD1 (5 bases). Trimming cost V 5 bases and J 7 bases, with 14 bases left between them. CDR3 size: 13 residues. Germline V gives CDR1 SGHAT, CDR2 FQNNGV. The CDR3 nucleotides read TGTGCCAGCAGCCCGGACATGAGCTTTGGCTACACCTTC. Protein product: CASSPDMSFGYTF.

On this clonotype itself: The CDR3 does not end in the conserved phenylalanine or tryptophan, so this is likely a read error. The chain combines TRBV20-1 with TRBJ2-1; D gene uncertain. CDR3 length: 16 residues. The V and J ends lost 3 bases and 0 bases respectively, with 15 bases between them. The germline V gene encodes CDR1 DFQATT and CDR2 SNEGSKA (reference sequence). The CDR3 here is CSARPSLHSSYNEQFS. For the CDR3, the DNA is TGCAGTGCTAGGCCCTCTCTCCACAGCTCCTACAATGAGCAGTTCTCC.

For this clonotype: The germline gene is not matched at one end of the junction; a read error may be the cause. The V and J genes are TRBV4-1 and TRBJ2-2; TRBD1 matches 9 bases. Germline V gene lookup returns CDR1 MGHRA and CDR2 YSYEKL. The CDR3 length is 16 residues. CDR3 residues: CASNTVGQGTIGELFF. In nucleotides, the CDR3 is TGTGCCAGCAACACAGTGGGACAGGGTACCATCGGGGAGCTGTTTTTT.

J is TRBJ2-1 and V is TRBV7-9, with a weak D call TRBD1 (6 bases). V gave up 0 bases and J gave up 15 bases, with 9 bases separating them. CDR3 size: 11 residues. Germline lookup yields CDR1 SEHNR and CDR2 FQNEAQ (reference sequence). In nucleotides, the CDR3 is TGTGCCAGCAGCTTAGCGGACAGAGTGTTCTTC. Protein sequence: CASSLADRVFF.

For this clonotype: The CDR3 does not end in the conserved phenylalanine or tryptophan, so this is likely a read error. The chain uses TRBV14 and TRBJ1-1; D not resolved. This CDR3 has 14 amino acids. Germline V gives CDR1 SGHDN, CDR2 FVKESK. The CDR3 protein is CVSSYMTVGTEAFL. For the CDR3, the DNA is TGTGTCAGCAGCTATATGACGGTGGGGACTGAAGCTTTCCTT.

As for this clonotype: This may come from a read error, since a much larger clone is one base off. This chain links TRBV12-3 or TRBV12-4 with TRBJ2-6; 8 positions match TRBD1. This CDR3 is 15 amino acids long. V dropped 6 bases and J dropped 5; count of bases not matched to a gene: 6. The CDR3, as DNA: TGTGCCAGCAGGAAGCAGGGGGCTAGGGCCAACGTCCTGACTTTC. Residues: CASRKQGARANVLTF.

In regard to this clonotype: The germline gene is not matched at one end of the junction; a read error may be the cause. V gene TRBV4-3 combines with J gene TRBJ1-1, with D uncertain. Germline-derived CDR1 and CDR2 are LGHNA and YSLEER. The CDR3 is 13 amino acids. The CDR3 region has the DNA TGCACCAGCAGCCAAGGTCTCTCAACTGAAGTTTTCTTT. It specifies CTSSQGLSTEVFF.

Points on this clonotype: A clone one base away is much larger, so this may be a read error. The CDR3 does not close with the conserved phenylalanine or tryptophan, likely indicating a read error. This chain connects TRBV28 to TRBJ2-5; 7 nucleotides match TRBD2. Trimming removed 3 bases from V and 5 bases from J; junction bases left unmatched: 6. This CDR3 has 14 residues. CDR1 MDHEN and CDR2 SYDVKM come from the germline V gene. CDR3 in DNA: TGTGCCAGCAGTTTGTCTAGCGGCTTGGAGACCCAGTACCTC. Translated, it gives CASSLSSGLETQYL.

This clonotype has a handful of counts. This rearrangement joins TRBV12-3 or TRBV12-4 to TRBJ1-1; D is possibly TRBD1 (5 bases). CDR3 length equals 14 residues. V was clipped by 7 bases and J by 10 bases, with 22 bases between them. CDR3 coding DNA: TGTGCCAGCACTCCCTTTTGGGGGAACACTCTAGCTTTCTTT. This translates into CASTPFWGNTLAFF.

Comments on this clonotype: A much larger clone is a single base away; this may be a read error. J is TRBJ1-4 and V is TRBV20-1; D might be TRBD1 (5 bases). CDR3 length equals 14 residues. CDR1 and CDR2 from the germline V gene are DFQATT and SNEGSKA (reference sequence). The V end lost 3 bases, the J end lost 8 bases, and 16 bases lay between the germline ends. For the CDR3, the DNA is TGCAGTGCTAGGTTCGGACACGGCGGAGAAAAACTGTTTTTT. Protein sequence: CSARFGHGGEKLFF.

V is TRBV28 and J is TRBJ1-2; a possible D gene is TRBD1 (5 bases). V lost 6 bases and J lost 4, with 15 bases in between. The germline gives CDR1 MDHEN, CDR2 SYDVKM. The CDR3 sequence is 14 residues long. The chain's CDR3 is CASSTSGDSYGYTF. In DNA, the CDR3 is TGTGCCAGCAGCACCTCAGGTGACAGCTATGGCTACACCTTC.

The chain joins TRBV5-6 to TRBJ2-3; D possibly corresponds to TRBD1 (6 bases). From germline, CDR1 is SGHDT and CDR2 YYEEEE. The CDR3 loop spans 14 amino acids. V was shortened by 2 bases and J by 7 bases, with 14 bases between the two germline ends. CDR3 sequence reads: CASSLGGVVYTQYF. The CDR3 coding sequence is TGTGCCAGCAGCTTAGGGGGAGTGGTATATACGCAGTATTTT.

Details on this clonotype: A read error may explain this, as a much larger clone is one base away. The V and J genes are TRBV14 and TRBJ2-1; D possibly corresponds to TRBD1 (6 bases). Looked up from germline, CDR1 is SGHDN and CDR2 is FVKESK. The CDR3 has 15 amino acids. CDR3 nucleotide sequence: TGTGCCAGCAGCCAAACCCGGCAGGGGTACAATGAGCAGCTCTTC. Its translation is CASSQTRQGYNEQLF.

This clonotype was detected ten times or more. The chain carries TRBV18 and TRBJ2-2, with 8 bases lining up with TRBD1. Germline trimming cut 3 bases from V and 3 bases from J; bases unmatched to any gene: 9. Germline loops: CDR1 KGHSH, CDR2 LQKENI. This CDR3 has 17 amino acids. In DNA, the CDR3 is TGTGCCAGCTCACCCGCCGGGACAGGTTCTTACACCGGGGAGCTGTTTTTT. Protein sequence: CASSPAGTGSYTGELFF.

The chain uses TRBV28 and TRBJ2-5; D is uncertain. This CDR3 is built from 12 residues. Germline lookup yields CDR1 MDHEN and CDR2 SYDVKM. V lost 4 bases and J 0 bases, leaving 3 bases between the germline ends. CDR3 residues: CASSSNQETQYF. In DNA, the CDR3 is TGTGCCAGCAGTTCTAACCAAGAGACCCAGTACTTC.

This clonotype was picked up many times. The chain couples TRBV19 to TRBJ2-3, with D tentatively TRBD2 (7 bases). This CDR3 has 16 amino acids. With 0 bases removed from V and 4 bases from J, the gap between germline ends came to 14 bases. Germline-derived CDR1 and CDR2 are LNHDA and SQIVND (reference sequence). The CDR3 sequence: CASSIDLGGRADTQYF. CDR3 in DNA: TGTGCCAGTAGTATAGATTTGGGGGGGCGAGCAGATACGCAGTATTTT.

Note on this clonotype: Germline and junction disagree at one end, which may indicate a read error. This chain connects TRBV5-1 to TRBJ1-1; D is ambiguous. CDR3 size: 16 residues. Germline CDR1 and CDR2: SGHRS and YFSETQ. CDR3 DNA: TGCGCCAGCAGTTTGGATTCGGCATCTTCCGTGACTGAAGCTTTCTTT. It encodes CASSLDSASSVTEAFF.

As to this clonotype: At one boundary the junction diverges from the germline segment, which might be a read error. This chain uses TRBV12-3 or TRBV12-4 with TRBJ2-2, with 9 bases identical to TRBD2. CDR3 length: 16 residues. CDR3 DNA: TGTGCCAGAAGTTTGAGTTTAGCGGGAGTGTTCGGGGAACTGTTTTTT. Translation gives CARSLSLAGVFGELFF.

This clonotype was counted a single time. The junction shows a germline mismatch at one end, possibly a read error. CDR3 nucleotide sequence: TGTAGCGTTGGCGCCGAGACAGGTTCCCTCTATGACTACACCTTC. Protein product: CSVGAETGSLYDYTF. The J gene is TRBJ1-2, the V gene TRBV29-1; TRBD1 might be the D (6 bases). The CDR3 totals 15 residues. CDR1 and CDR2 from the germline V gene are SQVTM and ANQGSEA.

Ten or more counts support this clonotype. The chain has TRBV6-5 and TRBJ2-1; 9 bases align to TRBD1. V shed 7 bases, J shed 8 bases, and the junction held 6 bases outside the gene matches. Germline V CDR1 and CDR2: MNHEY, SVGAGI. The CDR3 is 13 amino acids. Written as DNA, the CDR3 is TGTGCCAGCATCGACAGGGGGAGCGATGAGCAGTTCTTC. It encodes CASIDRGSDEQFF.